This T cell receptor (beta chain) was recovered during a study of cytomegalovirus exposure and HLA in healthy donors. Across the study: The same platform used for the approximately 700 first-cohort repertoires was also used for the 120 validation repertoires, as a later analysis reported. Study outcomes and limitations: It was reportedly the case that the classifier diagnosed cytomegalovirus status with high specificity and sensitivity.

Clones were sequenced by immunoSEQ multiplex PCR, and TCRdb holds only the in-frame ones, with some missing. The data contain over 120,000 clones, less than 95% of them singletons. The CDR3 loop spans 17 amino acids. Trimming cost V 4 bases and J 0 bases, with 17 bases left between them. Germline V gene data show CDR1 as LNHDA and CDR2 as SQIVND (reference sequence). Separation from the roughly 690-subject first cohort characterized the roughly 110-subject validation cohort, to which the donors belonged. This clone was recorded many times. Its target is not known. This receptor was taken from a man younger than 30 in good health and CMV-seropositive. Sequenced sample: PBMCs. This chain joins TRBV19 and TRBJ2-3, with D tentatively TRBD2 (6 bases). The CDR3, as DNA: TGTGCCAGTAGTACCTACTTAGCGGACACTAGCACAGATACGCAGTATTTT. Protein sequence: CASSTYLADTSTDTQYF.